The T cell receptor (beta chain) described here comes from a study of lymphopenia after photon versus proton radiotherapy. The study, taken as a whole, reports: Relative stability marked proton patients; photon patients lost diversity and naive cells. Oligoclonal CD8+ Temra expansion after nadir drove photon patients' diversity drop.

CDR3 length: 16 residues. From germline, CDR1 is SGHDN and CDR2 FVKESK. V lost 6 bases, J lost 8 bases, and 15 bases stayed unmatched. Libraries were prepared by immunoSEQ multiplex PCR; TCRdb keeps only in-frame clonotypes and omits some of them. The sample holds around 30,000 clones; approximately 92% are singletons and the top ten take 6.5% to 8%. About this clone: Antigen unknown.

The chain combines TRBV14 with TRBJ2-5; 10 bases line up with TRBD1. This sequence originates from a woman in her seventies with pancreatic cancer. Some clones in this sample may be carry-over from other donors' samples. Sequenced here: peripheral blood, sampled from a patient treated with proton-based radiotherapy. The CDR3 protein is CASSQSPGQGPKTQYF. CDR3 sequence (DNA): TGTGCCAGCAGTCAGAGTCCGGGACAGGGGCCGAAAACCCAGTACTTC.